Given below is one TCR beta chain in context. Its antigen is still unknown. No clone much larger than this one lies a single base away; base qualities are absent. The source of the sample is a study of T cells in localized non-small cell lung cancer (dated by TCRdb to 2018 to 2020). Looking at the study overall: The study analyzed T cell repertoires of roughly 220 early-stage NSCLC patients, comparing tumors and uninvolved tumor-adjacent lungs. The cohort consisted of under 300 treatment-naive NSCLC patients whose localized lung tumors had been resected. Of the NSCLC patients, about 130 were male and 107 were female, and the mean age was approximately 66 years.

The immunoSEQ Assay was used to sequence TCR beta CDR3 regions from DNA. From the authors' description of their analysis: T cell density was computed as TCR beta template counts normalized to usable DNA estimated by amplifying housekeeping genes. The preseqR package was used to estimate richness by extrapolating to 400,000 templates for PBMC samples and to 120,000 templates for tissue samples. Clonality was calculated as one minus Pielou's evenness. Differential abundance testing on productive amino-acid clonotypes, with a minimum total count of 5 and an alpha of 0.1, was used to identify tissue-enriched TCRs. Repertoire overlap between compartments was quantified with the Jaccard Index and Morisita Overlap Index. GLIPH grouped TCR beta CDR3s together with public tetramer-defined viral CDR3s, and a viral motif had to include at least three viral sequences and also show V-gene enrichment. TCRdb carries this immuneACCESS record with in-frame sequences only. Its versions omit some clonotypes, under half of them owing to an unresolved V gene in the studies checked, with the rest unexplained. That table gives V, J and clone size, and the DNA gave D and trimming. The sample table contains tens of thousands of clones; only one count was recorded for less than 80% of them. Roughly 35% of the sample lies in the top ten.

From the germline V gene (reference sequence), CDR1 is GTSNPN and CDR2 is SVGIG. From the cysteine through the phenylalanine, the CDR3 covers 13 amino acids. Of the read, only the CDR3 DNA is kept; its 39 bases are in frame from base 1. V is reduced by 4 bases and J by 4 bases, leaving a spacing of 8 bases between them. At diagnosis, peripheral blood, uninvolved tumor-adjacent lung and tumor were collected and were preserved as a mix of fresh-frozen and FFPE material. Blood samples were analyzed as peripheral blood mononuclear cells for TCR repertoire profiling. Summary of the overall study and its limitations: The highest T cell clonality was observed in uninvolved tumor-adjacent lung, where clonality exceeded that of tumor, suggesting that antigenic responses were more focused in uninvolved tumor-adjacent lung. Because of the exploratory design, TCR variables were selected using unadjusted p-values without false-discovery rate correction. Longer overall survival was associated with higher T cell density in blood, whereas shorter survival was associated with higher clonality in adjacent lung. A median of approximately 55 of the top 100 tumor clones were detected in paired uninvolved adjacent lung, and some 28 of these tumor clones were also found among the top 100 clones of the paired uninvolved adjacent lung. Because multi-region tumor sequencing was not done, intratumor heterogeneity could not be ruled out.

The source is a male donor at least 60 years old with stage II squamous cell lung carcinoma. Sequencing was performed on peripheral blood, taken before any cancer treatment. The rearrangement joined TRBV30 to TRBJ1-6; TRBD1 might be the D gene, on 6 matching bases. The DNA is as follows: TGTGCCTGGACGGGACATTATAATTCACCCCTCCACTTT. The encoded protein is CAWTGHYNSPLHF.